This is a list of T cell receptor beta chains from one sample in a study of T cell responses to AZD1222 COVID-19 vaccine. Data came from immunoSEQ multiplex PCR; TCRdb stores just in-frame clones and leaves some out. The profile shows 150,000 or so clones, under 95% of them singletons. The sample consisted of peripheral blood, taken on day 0 of AZD1222 vaccination. The receptors were sampled from an adult in good health. Each CDR3 is given with its conserved first and last residue. A D gene is named only where the DNA matches it firmly. The size of a clone is reported for some rows only, either as once, few or many, or as a class for expanded clones.

CDR3aa: CASKTRTGELFF; CDR3nt: TGTGCCAGCAAGACTAGGACCGGGGAGCTGTTTTTT; abundance: .; j_gene: TRBJ2-2; v_gene: TRBV28; d_gene: .
CDR3aa: CASSLLLSGSIYEQYF; CDR3nt: TGTGCCAGCAGTTTATTGTTGAGCGGGAGTATCTACGAGCAGTACTTC; abundance: .; j_gene: TRBJ2-7; v_gene: TRBV28; d_gene: TRBD2
CDR3aa: CASVLSHLNEQFF; CDR3nt: TGTGCCAGCGTACTATCCCATCTCAATGAGCAGTTCTTC; abundance: .; j_gene: TRBJ2-1; v_gene: TRBV12-3/TRBV12-4; d_gene: .
CDR3aa: CASSLSFPEAGYTF; CDR3nt: TGTGCCAGCAGCCTTAGTTTCCCCGAGGCCGGCTACACCTTC; abundance: once; j_gene: TRBJ1-2; v_gene: TRBV7-9; d_gene: .
CDR3aa: CASSMTGYEQYF; CDR3nt: TGTGCCAGTAGTATGACGGGATACGAGCAGTACTTC; abundance: .; j_gene: TRBJ2-7; v_gene: TRBV19; d_gene: .
CDR3aa: CASSQESGGYNEQFF; CDR3nt: TGCGCCAGCAGCCAAGAAAGCGGCGGTTACAATGAGCAGTTCTTC; abundance: .; j_gene: TRBJ2-1; v_gene: TRBV4-1; d_gene: .
CDR3aa: CASSSTNEKLFF; CDR3nt: TGTGCCAGCAGTTCAACTAATGAAAAACTGTTTTTT; abundance: .; j_gene: TRBJ1-4; v_gene: TRBV7-2; d_gene: .
CDR3aa: CASSIIPRTGGYGYTF; CDR3nt: TGTGCCAGTAGTATAATCCCCCGGACAGGGGGATATGGCTACACCTTC; abundance: few; j_gene: TRBJ1-2; v_gene: TRBV19; d_gene: TRBD1
CDR3aa: CASSEVAGTGNTEAFF; CDR3nt: TGTGCCAGCAGTGAAGTTGCCGGGACAGGGAACACTGAAGCTTTCTTT; abundance: .; j_gene: TRBJ1-1; v_gene: TRBV6-1; d_gene: TRBD1
CDR3aa: CASSLAQGQWGTDTQYF; CDR3nt: TGTGCCAGCAGCTTAGCGCAGGGGCAGTGGGGCACAGATACGCAGTATTTT; abundance: .; j_gene: TRBJ2-3; v_gene: TRBV7-6; d_gene: .
CDR3aa: CASSQEGGTGSTDTQYF; CDR3nt: TGCGCCAGCAGCCAAGAGGGGGGGACAGGGAGCACAGATACGCAGTATTTT; abundance: .; j_gene: TRBJ2-3; v_gene: TRBV4-1; d_gene: TRBD1
CDR3aa: CASAGAYEQYF; CDR3nt: TGTGCTAGCGCGGGAGCCTACGAGCAGTACTTC; abundance: .; j_gene: TRBJ2-7; v_gene: TRBV27; d_gene: TRBD2
CDR3aa: CASSEFAGAYETQYF; CDR3nt: TGTGCCAGCAGTGAATTTGCGGGAGCGTATGAGACCCAGTACTTC; abundance: .; j_gene: TRBJ2-5; v_gene: TRBV6-1; d_gene: TRBD2
CDR3aa: CASSQKSAGWSRSYNEQFF; CDR3nt: TGCGCCAGCAGCCAAAAATCGGCTGGGTGGTCTAGGAGCTACAATGAGCAGTTCTTC; abundance: .; j_gene: TRBJ2-1; v_gene: TRBV4-3; d_gene: .
CDR3aa: CSASDLRRSSYEQYF; CDR3nt: TGCAGTGCTAGTGACCTGCGAAGGAGCTCCTACGAGCAGTACTTC; abundance: .; j_gene: TRBJ2-7; v_gene: TRBV20-1; d_gene: .
CDR3aa: CASSVTQRGEQYF; CDR3nt: TGTGCCAGCAGTGTCACCCAACGAGGCGAGCAGTACTTC; abundance: .; j_gene: TRBJ2-7; v_gene: TRBV2; d_gene: .
CDR3aa: CASSPGQRYEQYF; CDR3nt: TGTGCCAGCAGTCCGGGACAACGCTACGAGCAGTACTTC; abundance: .; j_gene: TRBJ2-7; v_gene: TRBV6-2/TRBV6-3; d_gene: .
CDR3aa: CASSFRDSGANVLTF; CDR3nt: TGTGCCAGCAGCTTCCGGGACTCTGGGGCCAACGTCCTGACTTTC; abundance: .; j_gene: TRBJ2-6; v_gene: TRBV4-2; d_gene: .
CDR3aa: CSASSEYSNQPQHF; CDR3nt: TGCAGTGCTAGTAGCGAATATAGCAATCAGCCCCAGCATTTT; abundance: .; j_gene: TRBJ1-5; v_gene: TRBV20-1; d_gene: .
CDR3aa: CASSPRGRSDTGELFF; CDR3nt: TGTGCCAGCTCACCACGGGGGCGGTCAGACACCGGGGAGCTGTTTTTT; abundance: .; j_gene: TRBJ2-2; v_gene: TRBV18; d_gene: .
CDR3aa: CASSQDLGTTEAFF; CDR3nt: TGCGCCAGCAGCCAAGATCTGGGTACCACTGAAGCTTTCTTT; abundance: once; j_gene: TRBJ1-1; v_gene: TRBV4-3; d_gene: .
CDR3aa: CASSLTGTRYGYTF; CDR3nt: TGTGCCAGCAGCTTGACTGGGACCCGCTATGGCTACACCTTC; abundance: .; j_gene: TRBJ1-2; v_gene: TRBV5-4; d_gene: .
CDR3aa: CASSLQREYEQYF; CDR3nt: TGTGCCAGCAGCTTACAACGGGAGTACGAGCAGTACTTC; abundance: .; j_gene: TRBJ2-7; v_gene: TRBV11-2; d_gene: .
CDR3aa: CASSPTGTDGELFF; CDR3nt: TGTGCCAGTAGCCCGACAGGGACGGACGGGGAGCTGTTTTTT; abundance: .; j_gene: TRBJ2-2; v_gene: TRBV19; d_gene: TRBD1
CDR3aa: CASSHPATGRYGYTF; CDR3nt: TGCGCCAGCAGCCATCCTGCTACGGGACGGTATGGCTACACCTTC; abundance: .; j_gene: TRBJ1-2; v_gene: TRBV4-1; d_gene: .
CDR3aa: CASSPVAERRYEQYF; CDR3nt: TGTGCCAGCAGCCCGGTAGCGGAAAGGCGCTACGAGCAGTACTTC; abundance: .; j_gene: TRBJ2-7; v_gene: TRBV7-9; d_gene: .
CDR3aa: CASSHSSGAVRNEQFF; CDR3nt: TGTGCCAGCAGCCATTCAAGCGGTGCTGTCAGGAATGAGCAGTTCTTC; abundance: .; j_gene: TRBJ2-1; v_gene: TRBV14; d_gene: .
CDR3aa: CASSSGKYNEQFF; CDR3nt: TGTGCCAGCAGTTCGGGGAAGTACAATGAGCAGTTCTTC; abundance: .; j_gene: TRBJ2-1; v_gene: TRBV27; d_gene: .
CDR3aa: CASSQGNAGRIHTGELFF; CDR3nt: TGTGCCAGCAGCCAAGGGAACGCGGGACGAATCCACACCGGGGAGCTGTTTTTT; abundance: .; j_gene: TRBJ2-2; v_gene: TRBV4-2; d_gene: .
CDR3aa: CASSVASRVGEKLFF; CDR3nt: TGTGCCAGCAGCGTAGCTTCAAGGGTAGGGGAAAAACTGTTTTTT; abundance: .; j_gene: TRBJ1-4; v_gene: TRBV9; d_gene: .
CDR3aa: CSLTRDGTDTQYF; CDR3nt: TGCAGCTTGACCCGGGACGGCACAGATACGCAGTATTTT; abundance: once; j_gene: TRBJ2-3; v_gene: TRBV29-1; d_gene: .
CDR3aa: CASSERTVYTEAFF; CDR3nt: TGTGCCAGCAGTGAGCGGACAGTCTACACTGAAGCTTTCTTT; abundance: .; j_gene: TRBJ1-1; v_gene: TRBV6-1; d_gene: .
CDR3aa: CASSFVARNEQFF; CDR3nt: TGTGCCAGCAGCTTCGTTGCTAGGAATGAGCAGTTCTTC; abundance: .; j_gene: TRBJ2-1; v_gene: TRBV7-2; d_gene: .
CDR3aa: CASSFSDRVRSQYF; CDR3nt: TGTGCCAGCAGTTTTTCGGACAGGGTTCGTTCGCAGTACTTC; abundance: .; j_gene: TRBJ2-7; v_gene: TRBV28; d_gene: TRBD1
CDR3aa: CASSFSLAIGEQFF; CDR3nt: TGTGCCAGCAGTTTCTCGTTGGCGATTGGTGAGCAGTTCTTC; abundance: .; j_gene: TRBJ2-1; v_gene: TRBV27; d_gene: .